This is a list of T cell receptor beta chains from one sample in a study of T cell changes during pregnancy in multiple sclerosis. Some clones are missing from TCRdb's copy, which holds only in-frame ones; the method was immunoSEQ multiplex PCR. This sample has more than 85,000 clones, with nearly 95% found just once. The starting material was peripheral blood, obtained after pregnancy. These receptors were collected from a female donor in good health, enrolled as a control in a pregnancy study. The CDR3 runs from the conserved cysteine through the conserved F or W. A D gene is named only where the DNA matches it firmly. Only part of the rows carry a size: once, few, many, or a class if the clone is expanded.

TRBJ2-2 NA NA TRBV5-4 TGTGCCAGCGGGGCAGGTTACACCGGGGAGCTGTTTTTT CASGAGYTGELFF
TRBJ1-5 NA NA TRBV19 TGTGCCAGTAGTATGACATTCGATAGCAATCAGCCCCAGCATTTT CASSMTFDSNQPQHF
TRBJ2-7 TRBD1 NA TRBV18 TGTGCCAGCTCACCAGGGACAGGGACCTACGAGCAGTACTTC CASSPGTGTYEQYF
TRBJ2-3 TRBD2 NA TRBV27 TGTGCCAGCAGTTTACCACCCACACTAGCGGGAGGGTACACAGATACGCAGTATTTT CASSLPPTLAGGYTDTQYF
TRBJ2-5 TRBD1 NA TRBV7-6 TGTGCCAGCAGGCTTACGGGCAGGGGGGAGACCCAGTACTTC CASRLTGRGETQYF
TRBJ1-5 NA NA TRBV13 TGTGCCAGCAGCAGACGGGGGGCAGGGCCTAGCAATCAGCCCCAGCATTTT CASSRRGAGPSNQPQHF
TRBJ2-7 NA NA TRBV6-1 TGTGCCAGCAGTGAATTGATCACGAGACAGAGATACGAGCAGTACTTC CASSELITRQRYEQYF
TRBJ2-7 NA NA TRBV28 TGTGCGACAAAGGTATCGGGAGCCTACGAGCAGTACTTC CATKVSGAYEQYF
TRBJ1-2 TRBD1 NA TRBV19 TGTGCCAGTAGTACCCCGGACAGGGTCTATGGCTACACCTTC CASSTPDRVYGYTF
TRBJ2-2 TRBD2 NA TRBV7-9 TGTGCCAGCAGCCTGGGACTAGCGTTCACCGGGGAGCTGTTTTTT CASSLGLAFTGELFF
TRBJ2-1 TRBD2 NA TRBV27 TGTGCCAGCAGCCCAGCGGGACCGGGGAATGAGCAGTTCTTC CASSPAGPGNEQFF
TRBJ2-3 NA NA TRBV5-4 TGTGCCAGCAACGGTCCCCGCACAGATACGCAGTATTTT CASNGPRTDTQYF
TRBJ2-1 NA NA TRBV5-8 TGTGCCAGCAGCCCTTTAGCAGCGGTGACCTACAATGAGCAGTTCTTC CASSPLAAVTYNEQFF
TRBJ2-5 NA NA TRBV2 TGTGCCAGCAGTGCTCCAGGGCGAGAGACCCAGTACTTC CASSAPGRETQYF
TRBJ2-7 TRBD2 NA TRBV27 TGTGCCAGCAGTCCATCTCAACTAGCGAACGAGCAGTACTTC CASSPSQLANEQYF
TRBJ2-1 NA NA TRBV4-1 TGCGCCAGCAGCCCCGAGGGCTCTAACTCCTACAATGAGCAGTTCTTC CASSPEGSNSYNEQFF
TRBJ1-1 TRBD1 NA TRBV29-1 TGCAGCGCGGCGGACAGGGGGGTCACTGAAGCTTTCTTT CSAADRGVTEAFF
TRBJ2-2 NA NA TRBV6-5 TGTGCCAGCAGTTATAGCCTAGCTAACACCGGGGAGCTGTTTTTT CASSYSLANTGELFF
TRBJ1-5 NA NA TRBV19 TGTGCCAGTAGTAAGGCGGGTTCCTATAGCAATCAGCCCCAGCATTTT CASSKAGSYSNQPQHF
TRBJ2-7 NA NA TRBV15 TGTGCCACCAGTTGGGACATTACCTACGAGCAGTACTTC CATSWDITYEQYF
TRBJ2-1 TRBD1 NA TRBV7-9 TGTGCCAGCAGCTCATCACCGGGACAGGGGGCGATCAATGAGCAGTTCTTC CASSSSPGQGAINEQFF
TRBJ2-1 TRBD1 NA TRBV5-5 TGTGCCAGCAGCCCAATCACTGGGACAGGGGTCCACAATGAGCAGTTCTTC CASSPITGTGVHNEQFF
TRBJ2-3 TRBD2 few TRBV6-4 TGTGCCAGCAGTGACTCGTTGGGGGGGACAGATACGCAGTATTTT CASSDSLGGTDTQYF
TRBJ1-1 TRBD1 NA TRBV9 TGTGCCAGCAGTCCACAGGGGGGAACTGAAGCTTTCTTT CASSPQGGTEAFF
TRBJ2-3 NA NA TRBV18 TGTGCCAGCTCACTAGCCCTTTCGGCGGTCCCAGATACGCAGTATTTT CASSLALSAVPDTQYF
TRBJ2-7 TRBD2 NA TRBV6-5 TGTGCCAGCAGTTCCCCCGGGACTAGCGGGAGGTACGAGCAGTACTTC CASSSPGTSGRYEQYF
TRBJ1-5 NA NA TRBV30 TGTGCCTGGAGTGGCGGGAGCCAGAATCAGCCCCAGCATTTT CAWSGGSQNQPQHF
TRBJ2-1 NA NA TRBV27 TGTGCCAGCAGCGCCGGGACTTTATCAGCTGAGCAGTTCTTC CASSAGTLSAEQFF
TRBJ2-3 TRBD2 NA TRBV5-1 TGCGCCAGCACTCCTACTAGCGGGAGGGCAGATACGCAGTATTTT CASTPTSGRADTQYF
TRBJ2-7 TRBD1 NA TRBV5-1 TGCGCCAGCAGCTTGGGGACAGGGGGAATCAACGAGCAGTACTTC CASSLGTGGINEQYF
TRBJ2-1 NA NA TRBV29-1 TGCAGCGTCGATACAGGTCCTTCCTACAATGAGCAGTTCTTC CSVDTGPSYNEQFF
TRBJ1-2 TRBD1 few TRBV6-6 TGTGCCAGCAGCCGCATCCACAGGGGGCTGAACTATGGCTACACCTTC CASSRIHRGLNYGYTF
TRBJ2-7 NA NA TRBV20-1 TGCAGTGTAGACGAGCAGTACTTC CSVDEQYF
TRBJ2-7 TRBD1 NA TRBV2 TGTGCCAGCGCGTCGTTGGGACAGGGGGACGAGCAGTACTTC CASASLGQGDEQYF
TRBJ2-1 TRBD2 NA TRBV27 TGTGCCAGCAGTTTATTGTGGAGCGGGAGTCGGCATAAGCAGTTCTTC CASSLLWSGSRHKQFF
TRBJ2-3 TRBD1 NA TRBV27 TGTGCCAGCAGAAACAGGGGGATAGATACGCAGTATTTT CASRNRGIDTQYF
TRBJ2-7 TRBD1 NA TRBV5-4 TGTGCCAGCAGGAGGGACAGGGAAGTTGAGGAGCAGTACTTC CASRRDREVEEQYF
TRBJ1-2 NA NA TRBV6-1 TGTGCCAGCAGTATGGCAGGGGCGCCCTATGGCTACACCTTC CASSMAGAPYGYTF
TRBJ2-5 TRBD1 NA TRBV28 TGTGCCAGCAGTTTTGGGACAGGGGGGAAGGAGACCCAGTACTTC CASSFGTGGKETQYF
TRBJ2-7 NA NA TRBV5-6 TGTGCCAGCAGCTTGAAAACAACCTACGAGCAGTACTTC CASSLKTTYEQYF
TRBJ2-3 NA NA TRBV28 TGTGCCAACGCGGGATCCCGCACAGATACGCAGTATTTT CANAGSRTDTQYF
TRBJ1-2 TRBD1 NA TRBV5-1 TGCGCCAGCAGCCCGACAGGGCCTTATGGCTACACCTTC CASSPTGPYGYTF
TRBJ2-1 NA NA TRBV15 TGTGCCACCAGCACGAAGCGGTTGAGCTCCTACAATGAGCAGTTCTTC CATSTKRLSSYNEQFF
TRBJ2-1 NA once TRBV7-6 TGTGCCAGCAGCTTAGAACGGACTTCCAATGAGCAGTTCTTC CASSLERTSNEQFF
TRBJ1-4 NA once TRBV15 TGTGCCACCAGCAGAGATGGGGGGACTAATGAAAAACTGTTTTTT CATSRDGGTNEKLFF
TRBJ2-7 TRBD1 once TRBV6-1 TGTGCCAGCAGTGCAGGGGGCCTCAGCTCCTACGAGCAGTACTTC CASSAGGLSSYEQYF
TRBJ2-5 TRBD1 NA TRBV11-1 TGTGCCAGCAGCTTCCAGGGGCAGGGGGTTGGCGAGACCCAGTACTTC CASSFQGQGVGETQYF
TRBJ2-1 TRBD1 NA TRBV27 TGTGCCAGCAGACTCGGACAGGGGGGTAAGAATGAGCAGTTCTTC CASRLGQGGKNEQFF
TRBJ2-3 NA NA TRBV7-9 TGTGCCAGCAGCTTAGGTGAGGGTACGCAGTATTTT CASSLGEGTQYF
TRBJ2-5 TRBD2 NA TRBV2 TGTGCCAGCATAGGGACTAGCGAGACCCAGTACTTC CASIGTSETQYF
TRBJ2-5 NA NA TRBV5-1 TGCGCCAGCAGCTTGGAGACACTCCAAGAGACCCAGTACTTC CASSLETLQETQYF
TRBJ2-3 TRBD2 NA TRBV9 TGTGCCAGCAGCGCTTATAGCGGGAGCACAGATACGCAGTATTTT CASSAYSGSTDTQYF
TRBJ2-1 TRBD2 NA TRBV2 TGTGCCAGCAGCCCAACTAGCGGGAGGTCTAATGAGCAGTTCTTC CASSPTSGRSNEQFF
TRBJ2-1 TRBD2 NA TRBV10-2 TGCGCCAGCAGTCCAACGGGACTAGCTTCCTACAATGAGCAGTTCTTC CASSPTGLASYNEQFF
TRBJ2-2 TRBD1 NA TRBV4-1 TGCGCCAGCAGCCAAACGGTTTCCGGGACAGCGAACACCGGGGAGCTGTTTTTT CASSQTVSGTANTGELFF
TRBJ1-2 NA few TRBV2 TGTGCCAGCAGTGGGACAGAATCTAACTATGGCTACACCTTC CASSGTESNYGYTF
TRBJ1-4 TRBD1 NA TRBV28 TGTGCCAGCACCTCGGGGGACAGGGTGGAAAAACTGTTTTTT CASTSGDRVEKLFF
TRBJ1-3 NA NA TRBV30 TGTGCCTCCTTAGGACAGTCTGGAAACACCATATATTTT CASLGQSGNTIYF